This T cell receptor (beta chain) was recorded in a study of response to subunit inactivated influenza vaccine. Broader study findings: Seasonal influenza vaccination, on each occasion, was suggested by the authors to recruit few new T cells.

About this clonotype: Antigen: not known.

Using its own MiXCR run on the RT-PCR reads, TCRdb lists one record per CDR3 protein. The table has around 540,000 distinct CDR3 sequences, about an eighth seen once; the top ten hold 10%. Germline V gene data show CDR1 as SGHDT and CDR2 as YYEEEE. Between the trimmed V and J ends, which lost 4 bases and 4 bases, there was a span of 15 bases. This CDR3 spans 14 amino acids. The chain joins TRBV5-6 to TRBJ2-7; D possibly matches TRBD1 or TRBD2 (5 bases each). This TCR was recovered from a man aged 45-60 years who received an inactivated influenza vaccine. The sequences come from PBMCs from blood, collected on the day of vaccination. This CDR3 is CASSGAGTQYEQYF. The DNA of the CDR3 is TGTGCCAGCAGCGGTGCCGGGACCCAATACGAGCAGTACTTC. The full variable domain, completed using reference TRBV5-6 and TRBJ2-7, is DAGVTQSPTHLIKTRGQQVTLRCSPKSGHDTVSWYQQALGQGPQFIFQYYEEEERQRGNFPDRFSGHQFPNYSSELNVNALLLGDSALYLCASSGAGTQYEQYFGPGTRLTVT.